This TCR beta chain was identified during a study of blood T cell repertoires in COVID-19. Overall study: COVID-19 samples, acute and convalescent, were from the United States, Italy and Spain. T cells, B-cell-depleted T cells, or PBMCs provided the cDNA or gDNA that served as material.

In the original processing: Reference gene primer amplification yielded estimated nucleated cell counts. Profiled with immunoSEQ multiplex PCR; TCRdb holds only in-frame clones, not every one. That table supplies the V and J calls and clone size; D and trimming were determined from the DNA. The table records around 150,000 clones, 87% of them present only once. A single count supports this clone. The V end was cut by 0 bases, the J end by 2 bases, with 10 bases between. CDR3 length equals 15 residues. CDR1 MNHNS and CDR2 SASEGT come from the germline V gene. Input material: peripheral blood. This chain uses TRBV6-1 with TRBJ1-1; D gene uncertain. The origin of this receptor is a man aged 45-65 years with active COVID-19. CDR3 nucleotide sequence: TGTGCCAGCAGTGAAGCGCAGGCAGGAAACACTGAAGCTTTCTTT. It encodes CASSEAQAGNTEAFF.